This entry is about one TCR beta chain. The data derive from a study of shared clonotypes between healthy human individuals. Study donors comprised healthy, HIV-negative adults devoid of recent acute infection or vaccination. Every one of the donors was a Caucasian adult that lived in Nashville, Tennessee. This CDR3 has 15 amino acids. CDR1 is MGHRA, CDR2 YSYEKL, per germline. The ends were cut back, 1 base at V and 9 bases at J, with 16 bases in the middle. Deep-level settings were used for running the assay. Repertoires were generated with immunoSEQ multiplex PCR, while TCRdb's copy carries only in-frame clones and drops some. The sample includes 1,500,000 or so clones, roughly 95% seen only once; the top ten take 1.2%.

This sequence joins TRBV4-1 and TRBJ1-5; possible D gene TRBD1, 5 bases. Sequencing was done on a sample of naive CD4+ T cells sorted from blood. Subset described: CD45RA+ positively selected. The clonotype was recovered from a man in his thirties or forties in good health. The CDR3 coding sequence is TGCGCCAGCAGCCAAGTAGGCCAGGGCTTAGGGCCCCAGCATTTT. It codes for CASSQVGQGLGPQHF.